This T cell receptor (beta chain) derives from a study of blood T cell repertoires in COVID-19. Study-level background: Acute-phase and convalescent COVID-19 samples originated in the United States, Italy and Spain.

As processed by the authors: Reference gene primer amplification yielded estimated nucleated cell counts. The table came from immunoSEQ multiplex PCR; TCRdb's copy has only in-frame clones and leaves some out. V and J calls and clone size are as listed in that table; D and trimming were resolved from the DNA. This table has hundreds of thousands of clones, 70% to 90% appearing once. V trimming: 4 bases; J trimming: 7 bases; junction bases outside the gene matches: 14. This CDR3 comprises 15 residues. Germline lookup yields CDR1 SGHRS and CDR2 YFSETQ. The V and J genes are TRBV5-1 and TRBJ2-7, with TRBD1 identical over 7 bases. The source material was peripheral blood. The TCR originated in a woman aged 18-29 years with acute or convalescent COVID-19. CDR3 residues: CASSTRDSLTAEQYF. The CDR3 DNA is TGCGCCAGCAGCACCCGGGACAGCCTCACCGCGGAGCAGTACTTC.